This T cell receptor (beta chain) was identified in a study of blood T cell repertoires in COVID-19. In the study overall: There were acute and convalescent COVID-19 samples, and they came from the United States, Italy and Spain. The analysed material was cDNA or gDNA that came from T cells, B-cell-depleted T cells, or PBMCs.

Study processing details: Reference gene primer amplification gave nucleated cell count estimates. Sequencing used immunoSEQ multiplex PCR; TCRdb keeps in-frame clones, though not all of them. The V and J calls and clone size are taken from that table; D and trimming were inferred from the DNA. Among some 83,000 clones listed, about two thirds were seen once. V lost 6 bases and J 0 bases, leaving 15 bases between the germline ends. Germline loops: CDR1 MGHDK, CDR2 SYGVNS. This CDR3 is built from 17 residues. The clonotype was recovered from a woman at least 80 years old with acute or convalescent COVID-19. The rearrangement uses TRBV25-1 and TRBJ1-6; D might be TRBD1 (6 bases). Sequencing used peripheral blood. The CDR3 DNA reads as TGTGCCAGCAGCCCGACAGGAATAAGCTCCTATAATTCACCCCTCCACTTT. This sequence encodes CASSPTGISSYNSPLHF.